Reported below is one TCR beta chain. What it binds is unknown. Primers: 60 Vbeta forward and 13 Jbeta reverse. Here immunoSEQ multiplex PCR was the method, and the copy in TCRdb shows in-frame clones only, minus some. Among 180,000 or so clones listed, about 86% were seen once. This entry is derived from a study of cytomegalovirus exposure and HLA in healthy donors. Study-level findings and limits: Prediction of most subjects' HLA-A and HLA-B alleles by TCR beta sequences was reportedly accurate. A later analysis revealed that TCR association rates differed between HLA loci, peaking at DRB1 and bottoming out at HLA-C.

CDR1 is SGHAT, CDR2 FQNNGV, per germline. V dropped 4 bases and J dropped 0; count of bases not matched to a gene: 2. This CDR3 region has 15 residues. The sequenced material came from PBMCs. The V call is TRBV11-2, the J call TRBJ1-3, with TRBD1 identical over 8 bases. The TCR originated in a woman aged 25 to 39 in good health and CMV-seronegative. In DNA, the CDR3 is TGTGCCAGCAGCTGGGACAGGAGCTCTGGAAACACCATATATTTT. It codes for CASSWDRSSGNTIYF.